These T cell receptor beta chains were read from a single sample in a study of shared clonotypes between healthy human individuals. Clones were read by immunoSEQ multiplex PCR, and TCRdb kept only the in-frame ones, dropping some. The data contain over 1.5 million clones, 95% to 99% of them seen just once; the ten biggest clones take up about 0.4%. The sample comprised naive CD4+ T cells sorted from blood. These receptors were obtained from a man aged 25 to 40 in good health. The CDR3 runs from the conserved cysteine through the conserved F or W. The order of the fields is CDR3 length, J gene, V gene, CDR3 protein.

16	TRBJ2-7	TRBV5-1	CASSLPSRNRGDEQYF
12	TRBJ2-1	TRBV11-2	CASSVPYNEQFF
15	TRBJ2-7	TRBV9	CASSEGSGSRYEQYF
19	TRBJ1-5	TRBV28	CASSKPTQTRSYSNQPQHF
14	TRBJ2-2	TRBV15	CATSITVGTGELFF
16	TRBJ2-2	TRBV5-5	CASSFAMTEMGGELFF
14	TRBJ2-2	TRBV4-3	CASSQDRWVGELFF
17	TRBJ1-1	TRBV10-2	CASTLLQGNGGNTEAFF
20	TRBJ2-3	TRBV4-3	CASSQGRGLAGGLVEDTQYF
18	TRBJ2-6	TRBV27	CASSFQPHSRAGANVLTF
16	TRBJ2-6	TRBV6-5	CASSYSEVSGANVLTF
16	TRBJ2-2	TRBV7-7	CASSLWEQGEDGELFF
11	TRBJ2-5	TRBV2	CASRVNSSQYF
15	TRBJ2-7	TRBV10-1	CASSRGGTSGSSQYF
13	TRBJ2-7	TRBV5-1	CASSLGQGLAGDF
16	TRBJ1-4	TRBV7-8	CASSPLGGQGGEKLFF
13	TRBJ1-1	TRBV10-3	CAGRQGRDTEAFF
14	TRBJ1-1	TRBV6-5	CASSLDRVRTEAFF
16	TRBJ2-2	TRBV5-1	CASSLLGGANTGELFF
12	TRBJ2-3	TRBV5-3	CAITPPRDTQYF
16	TRBJ1-2	TRBV19	CASTTEGPRVNYGYTF
18	TRBJ2-3	TRBV23-1	CASSHGRLAGVGTDTQYF
13	TRBJ2-1	TRBV11-2	CASSLGLSNEQFF
12	TRBJ2-7	TRBV28	CASSRTLYEQYF
16	TRBJ2-7	TRBV30	CAWSVRRQGSSDEQYF
15	TRBJ2-1	TRBV7-2	CASSRSPSSYNEQFF
12	TRBJ1-5	TRBV27	CASGQANQPQHF
15	TRBJ2-1	TRBV5-5	CASSLVSRSYNEQFF
18	TRBJ2-2	TRBV28	CASSLFPRTSGFTGELFF